This T cell receptor (beta chain) was sequenced for a study of blood T cell repertoires in COVID-19. The wider study: Some COVID-19 samples were acute and others convalescent; all came from the United States, Italy and Spain. PBMCs, B-cell-depleted T cells, or T cells were the source of the cDNA or gDNA that made up the material.

As processed by the authors: It was from reference gene primer amplification that nucleated cell counts were estimated. The repertoire was sequenced with immunoSEQ multiplex PCR; TCRdb's copy has only in-frame clones and lacks some. V and J calls plus clone size are reproduced from that table; the DNA served to infer D and trimming. Here the sample spans approximately 300,000 clones, roughly 90% being singletons. Sequencing was performed on peripheral blood. This clonotype was obtained from a man younger than 35 who had recovered from COVID-19.

The CDR3 DNA is TGCGCCAGCAGTGAAGGTCGTGGAGGGCCGAATGAGCAGTTCTTC. This codes for CASSEGRGGPNEQFF. The chain carries TRBV10-1 and TRBJ2-1; TRBD2 is a possible D gene (6 bases). Trimming left V 3 bases short and J 7 bases short, with 16 bases between. The CDR3 has 15 residues. Looked up from germline, CDR1 is WNHNN and CDR2 is SYGVQD (reference sequence).